The next 14 T cell receptor beta chains were all read from a single sample in a study of T cell responses to AZD1222 COVID-19 vaccine (dated by TCRdb to about 2021). This specimen's time point label, per the study, means: about 28 days (+/-7) after the second vaccine dose. Library method: the immunoSEQ multiplex PCR assay. Imported from immuneACCESS, the table was reduced by TCRdb to in-frame sequences with V and J called. These copies leave out some clones; in studies compared against another copy, an unresolved V gene accounts for under half, and the cause of the remainder is not known. The sample table records around 99,000 clones; approximately 89% of these occur just once. The ten biggest clones cover 8% to 9.5% of the sample. This material consisted of peripheral blood, taken 28 days after the second AZD1222 dose. These receptors were obtained from an adult who received the AZD1222 COVID-19 vaccine.

The V gene is TRBV2, the J gene TRBJ1-6; no clear D. V lost 3 bases to trimming and J lost 7 bases, with 10 bases between them. This CDR3 has 14 amino acids. The germline V gene encodes CDR1 SNHLY and CDR2 FYNNEI. The CDR3 loop reads CASSERSDNSPLHF. The CDR3 bases are TGTGCCAGCAGTGAGAGGTCGGACAATTCACCCCTCCACTTT. Variable domain in full (rest from reference TRBV2 and TRBJ1-6): EPEVTQTPSHQVTQMGQEVILRCVPISNHLYFYWYRQILGQKVEFLVSFYNNEISEKSEIFDDQFSVERPDGSNFTLKIRSTKLEDSAMYFCASSERSDNSPLHFGNGTRLTVT.

V is TRBV6-2 or TRBV6-3 and J is TRBJ2-1; D might be TRBD1 (6 bases). The germline V and J ends were trimmed by 5 bases and 4 bases, with 15 bases remaining between them. Germline loops: CDR1 MNHEY, CDR2 SVGEGT. The CDR3 totals 15 residues. Here the CDR3 reads CASSPGTRDYNEQFF. CDR3 nucleotides: TGTGCCAGCAGTCCCGGGACAAGAGATTACAATGAGCAGTTCTTC.

This clone has a single count. The rearrangement uses TRBV6-4 and TRBJ2-1; D is unclear. CDR3 length: 14 amino acids. The germline V and J ends were trimmed by 3 bases and 6 bases, with 12 bases remaining between them. Per germline, CDR1 MRHNA and CDR2 SNTAGT. The CDR3 sequence is CASSETAEVNEQFF. As DNA, the CDR3 is TGTGCCAGCAGTGAAACGGCCGAAGTCAATGAGCAGTTCTTC.

The V call is TRBV2, the J call TRBJ2-2; TRBD1 aligns across 8 bases. The V segment lost 6 bases and the J segment 3 bases; nucleotides outside the gene matches: 3. The CDR3 totals 14 residues. Germline V gene lookup returns CDR1 SNHLY and CDR2 FYNNEI. The CDR3 spells CASRTGGDTGELFF. DNA of the CDR3: TGTGCCAGCAGAACAGGGGGAGACACCGGGGAGCTGTTTTTT.

J is TRBJ2-1 and V is TRBV5-6; possibly TRBD1 for D (6 bases). V was pared by 4 bases and J by 4 bases, with 9 bases between. The germline gives CDR1 SGHDT, CDR2 YYEEEE. The CDR3 covers 13 residues. DNA of the CDR3: TGTGCCAGCAGCCTTGGACAGTACAATGAGCAGTTCTTC. The encoded protein is CASSLGQYNEQFF.

The chain employs TRBV6-2 or TRBV6-3 and TRBJ2-1; D perhaps matches TRBD1 (6 bases). The CDR3 contains 18 residues. Trimming stripped 2 bases from V and 0 bases from J, with 17 bases between. Germline CDR1 and CDR2: MNHEY and SVGEGT. The CDR3 protein is CASSYPDRTSLSYNEQFF. The DNA of the CDR3 is TGTGCCAGCAGTTACCCAGACAGGACTTCTCTCTCCTACAATGAGCAGTTCTTC.

The chain couples TRBV7-9 to TRBJ2-7; the match to TRBD2 covers 10 bases. The junction had 20 bases not matched to a gene; V was cut back by 5 bases and J by 4 bases. Germline CDR1 and CDR2: SEHNR and FQNEAQ (reference sequence). This CDR3 has 19 residues. In nucleotides, the CDR3 is TGTGCCAGCAGCCCCCGGGGGGGTAGCGGGAGGCTGGTTCGATACGAGCAGTACTTC. Translation gives CASSPRGGSGRLVRYEQYF.

The rearrangement joins TRBV29-1 to TRBJ1-4; 9 nucleotides match TRBD1. With V trimmed by 3 bases and J by 6 bases, 8 bases remained unmatched. This CDR3 spans 15 amino acids. Germline-derived CDR1 and CDR2 are SQVTM and ANQGSEA. CDR3 region: CSVEVWDRDDEKLFF. The CDR3 region has the DNA TGCAGCGTTGAGGTCTGGGACAGGGACGATGAAAAACTGTTTTTT.

This rearrangement joins TRBV7-2 to TRBJ2-3; tentatively, D is TRBD2 (6 bases). Between the trimmed V and J ends, which lost 5 bases and 0 bases, there was a span of 18 bases. The germline CDR1 and CDR2 sequences are SGHTA and FQGNSA. This CDR3 has 17 residues. CDR3 DNA: TGTGCCAGCAGCCCTTCGGGACTTTTTTTTAGCACAGATACGCAGTATTTT. Protein sequence: CASSPSGLFFSTDTQYF.

This chain links TRBV10-2 with TRBJ2-1; D is uncertain. The germline V and J ends were trimmed by 1 base and 8 bases, with 3 bases remaining between them. Germline lookup yields CDR1 WSHSY and CDR2 SAAADI. The CDR3 covers 11 residues. In nucleotides, the CDR3 is TGCGCCAGCAGTGAGTTTCATGAGCAGTTCTTC. As protein: CASSEFHEQFF.

The genes are TRBV28 and TRBJ1-2; weak D call: TRBD1 (5 bases). This CDR3 spans 12 amino acids. V was clipped by 3 bases and J by 7 bases, with 9 bases between them. CDR1 and CDR2 (germline): MDHEN, SYDVKM. CDR3 in amino acids: CASSFGGGGYTF. The CDR3 DNA reads as TGTGCCAGCAGTTTCGGGGGTGGTGGCTACACCTTC.

The rearrangement uses TRBV21-1 and TRBJ2-3. TRBV21-1 represents a pseudogene. The CDR3 length is 18 residues. CDR3 in amino acids: CASSKERYWGNITDTQYF. The CDR3 DNA sequence: TGTGCCAGCAGCAAAGAACGGTATTGGGGGAACATCACAGATACGCAGTATTTT.

The chain uses TRBV24-1 and TRBJ2-1, with D perhaps given as TRBD1 or TRBD2 (6 bases each). The CDR3 totals 13 residues. Germline V gives CDR1 KGHDR, CDR2 SFDVKD. V was cut by 8 bases and J by 10 bases, with 17 bases left in between. DNA for the CDR3: TGTGCCACCAATAGTTTCTTAGGGGGGGAGCAGTTCTTC. Its translation is CATNSFLGGEQFF.

This chain links TRBV7-9 with TRBJ1-5, with a possible D match to TRBD1 (6 bases). Trimming removed 4 bases at V and 0 bases at J, with 7 bases between. CDR1 and CDR2 from the germline V gene are SEHNR and FQNEAQ (reference sequence). The CDR3 covers 14 residues. CDR3 DNA sequence: TGTGCCAGCAGCTCGGACAGTAGCAATCAGCCCCAGCATTTT. As protein: CASSSDSSNQPQHF. The variable domain in full, completed from reference TRBV7-9 and TRBJ1-5, reads DTGVSQNPRHKITKRGQNVTFRCDPISEHNRLYWYRQTLGQGPEFLTYFQNEAQLEKSRLLSDRFSAERPKGSFSTLEIQRTEQGDSAMYLCASSSDSSNQPQHFGDGTRLSIL.